This T cell receptor beta chain emerged from a study of shared clonotypes between healthy human individuals. Study summary: Per-donor plates numbered three CD4 naive, three CD4 memory, two CD8 naive and one CD8 memory.

The length of the CDR3 is 15 residues. CDR1 is LNHNV, CDR2 YYDKDF, per germline (reference sequence). V lost 1 base to trimming and J lost 0 bases, with 10 bases between them. As to this clone: Antigen specificity is unknown.

Original analysis: Quality scores were absent from the junction-only immunoSEQ sequences, so filtering differed. Measured with immunoSEQ multiplex PCR; TCRdb has only the in-frame clones, and not every one. V and J calls and clone size come straight from that table; D and trimming were deduced from the DNA. Altogether 2 million or so clones are present, over 85% being singletons, with the ten largest covering about 1.1%. Whole-study results and caveats: Donor clonotype sharing was expected to depend on sequencing depth.

Cells designated naive CD8 were CD45RO-negative and were positively selected for CCR7, with terminally differentiated effector memory CD45RA+ cells excluded. Sequencing was carried out using naive CD8+ T cells sorted from blood. This sequence originates from a man aged 18 to 35 in good health. This chain joins TRBV15 and TRBJ2-7; D not certain. In DNA form, the CDR3 reads TGTGCCACCAGCAGAGGACTCGCGAGCTCCTACGAGCAGTACTTC. It encodes CATSRGLASSYEQYF.